A single sample gave rise to the 10 T cell receptor beta chains below, sequenced in a study of blood T cell repertoires in COVID-19 (TCRdb year 2020). Libraries were constructed by the immunoSEQ multiplex PCR assay. TCRdb re-hosts the immuneACCESS table, in-frame sequences only. Its copies lack some clones; in the studies checked, an unresolved V gene accounts for under half of them, and the cause for the rest is not known. The sample records around 99,000 clones, approximately 84% of which are singletons. Approximately 7% of the sample belongs to the ten largest clones. The sequenced sample was peripheral blood. The receptors stem from a woman between 50 and 59 years old with acute or convalescent COVID-19.

The V and J genes are TRBV19 and TRBJ1-6; 8 bases fit TRBD1. Germline CDR1 is LNHDA and CDR2 is SQIVND (reference sequence). The V and J ends lost 0 bases and 10 bases, in that order; junction bases with no gene match: 8. The CDR3 length is 16 residues. For the CDR3, the DNA is TGTGCCAGTAGTATAGACCCCCGACAGGGGTCATCACCCCTCCACTTT. This codes for CASSIDPRQGSSPLHF.

This sequence joins TRBV6-5 and TRBJ1-5; maybe TRBD1 (5 bases). This CDR3 region has 14 residues. Trimming stripped 2 bases from V and 5 bases from J, with 10 bases between. Germline V gives CDR1 MNHEY, CDR2 SVGAGI. CDR3 in amino acids: CASSYIGVDQPQHF. Here the CDR3 DNA reads TGTGCCAGCAGTTACATAGGGGTTGATCAGCCCCAGCATTTT.

This chain uses TRBV19 with TRBJ1-3; D unresolved. Germline CDR1 LNHDA, CDR2 SQIVND (reference sequence). V lost 5 bases to trimming and J lost 0 bases, with 8 bases between them. The CDR3 is made up of 14 amino acids. CDR3 protein: CASSPGNSGNTIYF. DNA of the CDR3: TGTGCCAGTAGTCCGGGAAACTCTGGAAACACCATATATTTT.

The V and J genes are TRBV5-1 and TRBJ2-7; 7 nucleotides line up with TRBD2. Per the germline V gene, CDR1 is SGHRS and CDR2 is YFSETQ. The CDR3 loop spans 13 amino acids. The V gene end was trimmed by 0 bases and the J gene end by 4 bases; junction bases not matched to a gene: 1. CDR3: CASSLDGRYEQYF. CDR3 in DNA: TGCGCCAGCAGCTTGGACGGGAGGTACGAGCAGTACTTC.

This chain uses TRBV10-3 with TRBJ2-1; 7 bases are a match to TRBD2. The J segment lost 8 bases and the V segment lost 6 bases, leaving 10 bases of the junction unmatched. This CDR3 has 14 residues. Germline assignment: CDR1 ENHRY and CDR2 SYGVKD. The CDR3 coding sequence is TGTGCCATCAGGCGGGGGAGCGCGGAGGATGAGCAGTTCTTC. This sequence encodes CAIRRGSAEDEQFF.

The V and J genes are TRBV27 and TRBJ2-2; 9 bases agree with TRBD1. V lost 3 bases to trimming and J lost 6 bases; unmatched junction nucleotides: 5. The CDR3 loop spans 15 amino acids. Germline CDR1 is MNHEY and CDR2 is SMNVEV (reference sequence). The DNA for the CDR3 is TGTGCCAGCAGTTTCGGGACAGGGTTGGCCGGGGAGCTGTTTTTT. This codes for CASSFGTGLAGELFF.

CDR3 nucleotide sequence: TGCGCCAGCAGCGGACAGAATAATGAAAAACTGTTTTTT. It is translated as CASSGQNNEKLFF. The chain combines TRBV5-1 with TRBJ1-4; a weak D match, TRBD1 (6 bases). This CDR3 contains 13 residues. Trimming pared 4 bases from V and 4 bases from J, leaving 8 bases between. CDR1 is SGHRS, CDR2 YFSETQ, per germline.

The genes are TRBV15 and TRBJ1-6; no firm D call. CDR3 length equals 17 residues. CDR1 LNHNV and CDR2 YYDKDF come from the germline V gene (reference sequence). The V end was cut by 0 bases, the J end by 1 base, with 10 bases between. The CDR3 DNA sequence: TGTGCCACCAGCAGAGATCAGAGACTTTCCTATAATTCACCCCTCCACTTT. Its protein is CATSRDQRLSYNSPLHF.

The chain recombines TRBV19 with TRBJ1-5; no clear D gene. The germline gives CDR1 LNHDA, CDR2 SQIVND (reference sequence). Trimming pared 8 bases from V and 0 bases from J, leaving 14 bases between. The CDR3 consists of 15 residues. In DNA, the CDR3 is TGTGCCAGTGCTAACCGGGTTTCTAGCAATCAGCCCCAGCATTTT. The encoded protein is CASANRVSSNQPQHF.

V and J are TRBV27 and TRBJ1-5; 7 bases map to TRBD1. With V trimmed by 2 bases and J by 6 bases, 1 base remained unmatched. The CDR3 extends over 13 amino acids. CDR1 is MNHEY and CDR2 is SMNVEV in the germline V gene (reference sequence). CDR3 DNA sequence: TGTGCCAGCAGTTTAAACAGGGGTCAGCCCCAGCATTTT. It is translated as CASSLNRGQPQHF.